Presented here are 14 T cell receptor beta chains from one specimen sequenced in a study of blood T cell repertoires in COVID-19. Profiling relied on immunoSEQ multiplex PCR, and the TCRdb table lists in-frame clones only, not all of them. The sample lists roughly 240,000 clones, 87% occurring once. Sequences were obtained from PBMCs or T cells enriched from blood (not recorded which). These receptors all come from a woman in her thirties with acute COVID-19.

The chain carries TRBV6-2 or TRBV6-3 and TRBJ2-7; TRBD1 matches 10 bases. Germline trimming cut 0 bases from V and 3 bases from J; bases unmatched to any gene: 5. This CDR3 is built from 16 residues. Germline loops: CDR1 MNHEY, CDR2 SVGEGT. CDR3 nucleotides: TGTGCCAGCAGTTACTCTTACCGGACAGGGGGCTACGAGCAGTACTTC. Translating gives CASSYSYRTGGYEQYF.

V gene TRBV14 combines with J gene TRBJ2-3; a weak D match, TRBD1 (6 bases). Germline V gene lookup returns CDR1 SGHDN and CDR2 FVKESK. V lost 0 bases and J lost 0, with 13 bases in between. The CDR3 is 17 residues long. CDR3 in amino acids: CASSQDKTGLSTDTQYF. The CDR3 DNA sequence: TGTGCCAGCAGCCAAGATAAAACAGGGCTGAGCACAGATACGCAGTATTTT.

The V gene is TRBV19, the J gene TRBJ1-4; the D gene is possibly TRBD1 (6 bases). The CDR3 covers 16 residues. The germline V gene has CDR1 LNHDA and CDR2 SQIVND (reference sequence). V was cut by 3 bases and J by 5 bases, with 16 bases left in between. As DNA, the CDR3 is TGTGCCAGTAGTATCGGGACATTTTCCCTGAATGAAAAACTGTTTTTT. It specifies CASSIGTFSLNEKLFF.

The chain carries TRBV5-6 and TRBJ2-3; the match to TRBD1 covers 7 bases. After removal of 4 bases from V and 4 bases from J, the junction contained 6 bases not matched to a gene. CDR1 and CDR2 from the germline V gene are SGHDT and YYEEEE. The CDR3 runs to 14 residues. CDR3 loop: CASSEAGGPDTQYF. The CDR3 DNA is TGTGCCAGCAGCGAGGCAGGGGGACCAGATACGCAGTATTTT.

Here the CDR3 DNA reads TGTGCCAGCATGACAGGGAACACTGAAGCTTTCTTT. This gives the protein CASMTGNTEAFF. The V gene is TRBV19, the J gene TRBJ1-1, with D maybe TRBD1 (6 bases). The ends were cut back, 9 bases at V and 1 base at J, with 9 bases in the middle. The CDR3 consists of 12 residues. Germline CDR1 reads LNHDA; CDR2 reads SQIVND (reference sequence). Based on the CDR3 plus reference TRBV19 and TRBJ1-1, the full variable domain is DGGITQSPKYLFRKEGQNVTLSCEQNLNHDAMYWYRQDPGQGLRLIYYSQIVNDFQKGDIAEGYSVSREKKESFPLTVTSAQKNPTAFYLCASMTGNTEAFFGQGTRLTVV.

To note about this clone: Compared with germline, one end of the junction differs, possibly owing to a read error. This CDR3 is CASSLGAPGTENTEAFF. The CDR3 DNA follows: TGTGCTAGCAGCTTAGGAGCCCCGGGGACAGAAAACACTGAAGCTTTCTTT. The chain links TRBV7-7 to TRBJ1-1; 7 nucleotides match TRBD1. This CDR3 is 17 amino acids long. Germline-derived CDR1 and CDR2 are SSHAT and FNYEAQ (reference sequence).

V gene TRBV6-2 or TRBV6-3 combines with J gene TRBJ2-7; 7 positions match TRBD2. The ends lost 6 bases at V and 3 bases at J; junction bases unmatched: 23. CDR3 length: 19 amino acids. Germline assignment: CDR1 MNHEY and CDR2 SVGEGT. The CDR3, as DNA: TGTGCCAGCAGCCCCCGGACATCTCGACCCATCGGGGGGTACTACGAGCAGTACTTC. Protein product: CASSPRTSRPIGGYYEQYF.

The genes are TRBV11-2 and TRBJ2-1, with 8 bases matching TRBD2. Germline V gene lookup returns CDR1 SGHAT and CDR2 FQNNGV. V was pared by 8 bases and J by 1 base, with 10 bases of the junction left unmatched. CDR3 length: 16 amino acids. CDR3 in amino acids: CASSRTRGGSYNEQFF. The CDR3 DNA is TGTGCCAGCTCCCGAACTCGGGGGGGGTCCTACAATGAGCAGTTCTTC.

The chain combines TRBV10-3 with TRBJ2-1; TRBD1 matches 10 bases. CDR1 and CDR2 (germline): ENHRY, SYGVKD. V lost 4 bases to trimming and J lost 1 base; unmatched junction nucleotides: 1. The CDR3 runs to 15 residues. The CDR3 DNA reads TGTGCCATCAGTGGGGGACAGGGGTCCTACAATGAGCAGTTCTTC. As protein: CAISGGQGSYNEQFF.

The chain uses TRBV28 and TRBJ2-1; 14 bases line up with TRBD2. J lost 1 base, V lost 7 bases, and 12 bases had no gene match. The CDR3 spans 19 residues. The V gene's germline CDR1 is MDHEN and CDR2 SYDVKM. The CDR3 bases are TGTGCCAGCACCGCGACTAGCGGGGGGGGTGAGGTTTCCTACAATGAGCAGTTCTTC. Translated: CASTATSGGGEVSYNEQFF.

The gene calls are TRBV5-4 and TRBJ2-5; 9 bases match TRBD1. Germline V gives CDR1 SGHNT, CDR2 YYREEE (reference sequence). The CDR3 runs 15 residues. The ends lost 4 bases at V and 5 bases at J; junction bases unmatched: 9. This chain's CDR3 is CASSIDRTGAETQYF. CDR3 sequence (DNA): TGTGCCAGCAGCATTGATAGGACAGGGGCGGAGACCCAGTACTTC.

In its sample, this clone was seen once. This sequence joins TRBV7-8 and TRBJ2-3, with 10 positions matching TRBD2. The V gene's germline CDR1 is SGHVS and CDR2 FQNEAQ. The CDR3 is 15 amino acids. V gave up 3 bases and J gave up 5 bases; unmatched junction bases: 5. The CDR3 sequence is CASSFLSGGRDTQYF. The DNA for the CDR3 is TGTGCCAGCAGCTTTCTTAGCGGGGGGAGAGATACGCAGTATTTT.

This clone has a handful of counts. The J gene is TRBJ2-2, the V gene TRBV3-1 (or the pseudogene TRBV3-2); D is possibly TRBD2 (5 bases). Germline CDR1 and CDR2: LGHDT and YNNKEL (reference sequence). The CDR3 covers 13 residues. Trimming took off 8 bases at V and 0 bases at J, with 7 bases between the two ends. CDR3 residues: CASEGANTGELFF. In DNA, the CDR3 is TGTGCCAGCGAGGGCGCGAACACCGGGGAGCTGTTTTTT.

V is TRBV19 and J is TRBJ1-1; 9 bases fit TRBD1. The V and J ends lost 3 bases and 11 bases, in that order; junction bases with no gene match: 7. The CDR3 totals 13 residues. The germline CDR1 and CDR2 sequences are LNHDA and SQIVND (reference sequence). The CDR3 loop is CASSITTGGFAFF. The CDR3 nucleotides read TGTGCCAGTAGTATTACGACAGGGGGATTTGCTTTCTTT.